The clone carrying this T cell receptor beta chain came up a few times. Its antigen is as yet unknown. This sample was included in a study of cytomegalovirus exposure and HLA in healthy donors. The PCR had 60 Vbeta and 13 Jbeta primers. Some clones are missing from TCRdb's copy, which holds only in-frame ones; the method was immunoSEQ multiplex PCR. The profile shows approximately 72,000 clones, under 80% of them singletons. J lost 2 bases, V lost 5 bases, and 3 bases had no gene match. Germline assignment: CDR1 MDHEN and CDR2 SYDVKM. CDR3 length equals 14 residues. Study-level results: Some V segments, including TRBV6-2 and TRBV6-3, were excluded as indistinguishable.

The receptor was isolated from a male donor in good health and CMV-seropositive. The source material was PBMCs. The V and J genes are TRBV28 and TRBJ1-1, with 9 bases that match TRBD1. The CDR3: CASSQDRGNTEAFF. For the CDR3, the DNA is TGTGCCAGCAGTCAGGACAGGGGAAACACTGAAGCTTTCTTT.